These 32 T cell receptor beta chains were sequenced from one sample in a study of response to subunit inactivated influenza vaccine. TCRdb re-called the RT-PCR reads through MiXCR, storing one row per CDR3 protein. The sample carries roughly 460,000 distinct CDR3 sequences, roughly 9.8% recorded once. The specimen was PBMCs from blood, collected more than 35 days after vaccination. The receptors were gathered from a man in his forties or fifties who received an inactivated influenza vaccine.

This clonotype showed up many times. The chain employs TRBV11-1 and TRBJ2-6; D is perhaps TRBD1 (5 bases). The CDR3 is 18 residues long. Between the trimmed V and J ends, which lost 4 bases and 0 bases, there was a span of 16 bases. Germline CDR1 reads SGHAT; CDR2 reads FQDESV (reference sequence). The CDR3 spells CASSSSVSGNSGANVLTF. In DNA form, the CDR3 reads TGTGCCAGCAGCTCCTCTGTCTCAGGGAACTCTGGGGCCAACGTCCTGACTTTC.

This clonotype was counted between two and nine times. The chain has TRBV4-3 and TRBJ1-2, with a weak D call TRBD1 (5 bases). The V end lost 0 bases, the J end lost 6 bases, and 17 bases lay between the germline ends. Germline V gene lookup returns CDR1 LGHNA and CDR2 YSLEER. The CDR3 loop spans 16 amino acids. CDR3 bases: TGCGCCAGCAGCCAAGAGCCGGACACTATGGGGGATGGCTACACCTTC. Its protein product is CASSQEPDTMGDGYTF.

The rearrangement uses TRBV20-1 and TRBJ2-3, with 10 bases lining up with TRBD2. J lost 6 bases, V lost 4 bases, and 4 bases had no gene match. The germline V gene has CDR1 DFQATT and CDR2 SNEGSKA (reference sequence). The CDR3 contains 13 residues. The CDR3 protein is CSATGTSADTQYF. The CDR3 DNA is TGCAGTGCTACGGGGACTAGCGCGGATACGCAGTATTTT.

This clonotype occurred a few times. V usage is TRBV14 and J usage is TRBJ2-3, with D perhaps given as TRBD1 or TRBD2 (5 bases each). The germline gives CDR1 SGHDN, CDR2 FVKESK. This CDR3 has 15 residues. The ends were cut back, 4 bases at V and 2 bases at J, with 13 bases in the middle. CDR3 bases: TGTGCCAGCAGCCCCTGGGGGAGTATCACAGATACGCAGTATTTT. It yields the protein CASSPWGSITDTQYF.

This clonotype was observed many times. The rearrangement uses TRBV5-1 and TRBJ1-2, with D possibly TRBD1 on 5 matching bases. The germline V gene has CDR1 SGHRS and CDR2 YFSETQ. CDR3 length: 14 amino acids. Trimming shortened V by 3 bases and J by 3 bases, and 12 bases separated the two germline ends. CDR3 region: CASSWRGADYGYTF. The CDR3 region has the DNA TGCGCCAGCAGCTGGAGGGGCGCGGACTATGGCTACACCTTC.

The chain is built from TRBV15 and TRBJ2-6, with 11 bases matching TRBD1. Germline V gene lookup returns CDR1 LNHNV and CDR2 YYDKDF (reference sequence). V lost 6 bases, J lost 0 bases, and 4 bases stayed unmatched. The CDR3 consists of 17 residues. CDR3 sequence: CATSWDRGGSGANVLTF. In DNA form, the CDR3 reads TGTGCCACCAGTTGGGACAGGGGGGGCTCTGGGGCCAACGTCCTGACTTTC.

This clonotype was recorded a few times. This chain uses TRBV6-1 with TRBJ2-1; the D gene is possibly TRBD1 (5 bases). The germline gives CDR1 MNHNS, CDR2 SASEGT. Trimming took off 5 bases at V and 1 base at J, with 12 bases between the two ends. CDR3 length: 15 residues. CDR3 in DNA: TGTGCCAGCAGTCGCCCAGGGTGGTCCTACAATGAGCAGTTCTTC. It codes for CASSRPGWSYNEQFF.

V is TRBV28 and J is TRBJ2-7; 10 nucleotides match TRBD2. Germline lookup yields CDR1 MDHEN and CDR2 SYDVKM. The V gene end was trimmed by 6 bases and the J gene end by 6 bases; junction bases not matched to a gene: 11. The CDR3 runs 15 residues. CDR3 nucleotides: TGTGCCAGCAGAAGAGGGACTAGCGTTTCTGGCGAGCAGTACTTC. Amino acids: CASRRGTSVSGEQYF. Together with reference TRBV28 and TRBJ2-7, the CDR3 gives the full variable domain: DVKVTQSSRYLVKRTGEKVFLECVQDMDHENMFWYRQDPGLGLRLIYFSYDVKMKEKGDIPEGYSVSREKKERFSLILESASTNQTSMYLCASRRGTSVSGEQYFGPGTRLTVT.

The CDR3 nucleotides are TGTGCCAGCAGCCGAGTCCCGGGACTAGCGGGAGGGATCACAGATACGCAGTATTTT. This sequence encodes CASSRVPGLAGGITDTQYF. The rearrangement joins TRBV11-1 to TRBJ2-3, with 16 bases that match TRBD2. Looked up from germline, CDR1 is SGHAT and CDR2 is FQDESV (reference sequence). V gave up 5 bases and J gave up 2 bases; unmatched junction bases: 10. The CDR3 runs 19 residues. Full variable domain (remainder filled in from reference TRBV11-1 and TRBJ2-3): EAEVAQSPRYKITEKSQAVAFWCDPISGHATLYWYRQILGQGPELLVQFQDESVVDDSQLPKDRFSAERLKGVDSTLKIQPAELGDSAMYLCASSRVPGLAGGITDTQYFGPGTRLTVL.

This clonotype showed up many times. This chain connects TRBV10-3 to TRBJ2-7; 7 bases line up with TRBD1. V was clipped by 6 bases and J by 0 bases; unmatched bases: 5. The CDR3 covers 14 residues. CDR1 is ENHRY and CDR2 is SYGVKD in the germline V gene. The CDR3 DNA sequence: TGTGCCATCAGGGAGACAGGGACCTCCTACGAGCAGTACTTC. This translates into CAIRETGTSYEQYF.

This clonotype was recorded many times. The rearrangement joins TRBV6-5 to TRBJ2-2, with 8 bases matching TRBD1. CDR3 size: 16 residues. In germline, CDR1 is MNHEY, CDR2 SVGAGI. V shed 6 bases, J shed 4 bases, and the junction held 10 bases outside the gene matches. CDR3 amino acids: CASRNSRTGFTGELFF. The CDR3 DNA is TGTGCCAGCAGAAACTCCCGGACAGGGTTCACCGGGGAGCTGTTTTTT.

This clonotype was seen ten or more times. The chain couples TRBV7-8 to TRBJ2-7; D might be TRBD1 (6 bases). This CDR3 region has 14 residues. Germline assignment: CDR1 SGHVS and CDR2 FQNEAQ. V was cut by 4 bases and J by 1 base, with 11 bases left in between. The CDR3 region has the DNA TGTGCCAGCAGCTCACGACAGGATTCCTACGAGCAGTACTTC. This sequence encodes CASSSRQDSYEQYF.

This chain joins TRBV4-2 and TRBJ2-3, with D perhaps TRBD1 or TRBD2 (5 bases each). The germline V gene has CDR1 LGHNA and CDR2 YNFKEQ. The CDR3 is 17 residues long. Trimming shortened V by 0 bases and J by 0 bases, and 13 bases separated the two germline ends. CDR3 nucleotide sequence: TGTGCCAGCAGCCAAGAATCCACGAGGGGCAGCACAGATACGCAGTATTTT. It yields the protein CASSQESTRGSTDTQYF.

This clonotype showed up many times. The gene calls are TRBV12-3 or TRBV12-4 and TRBJ1-1; maybe TRBD1 (5 bases). Between the trimmed V and J ends, which lost 4 bases and 0 bases, there was a span of 12 bases. The CDR3 totals 15 residues. CDR3 bases: TGTGCCAGCAGTTCTAATCAGGGTATGAACACTGAAGCTTTCTTT. It yields the protein CASSSNQGMNTEAFF.

This clonotype came up a few times. The chain carries TRBV5-1 and TRBJ2-1; possibly TRBD2 for D (7 bases). Deletions cut 4 bases from V and 2 bases from J, with 13 bases between. CDR1 is SGHRS, CDR2 YFSETQ, per germline. The CDR3 extends over 15 amino acids. CDR3 region: CASSTGGATYNEQFF. CDR3 in DNA: TGCGCCAGCAGCACGGGGGGCGCGACCTACAATGAGCAGTTCTTC. Full variable domain (missing parts from reference TRBV5-1 and TRBJ2-1): KAGVTQTPRYLIKTRGQQVTLSCSPISGHRSVSWYQQTPGQGLQFLFEYFSETQRNKGNFPGRFSGRQFSNSRSEMNVSTLELGDSALYLCASSTGGATYNEQFFGPGTRLTVL.

The V and J genes are TRBV10-3 and TRBJ1-1; possible D gene TRBD1, 5 bases. CDR1 and CDR2 (germline): ENHRY, SYGVKD. Trimming pared 3 bases from V and 4 bases from J, leaving 12 bases between. The length of the CDR3 is 14 residues. The DNA for the CDR3 is TGTGCCATCAGTGACAGGGCTCTGATCACTGAAGCTTTCTTT. Translated, it gives CAISDRALITEAFF.

The table lists this clonotype with many counts. V usage is TRBV28 and J usage is TRBJ2-1; D gene unclear. V lost 2 bases and J lost 5, with 13 bases in between. The CDR3 is made up of 15 amino acids. Germline CDR1 is MDHEN and CDR2 is SYDVKM. The CDR3 bases are TGTGCCAGCAGTTTAACTCGGACCAACCACAATGAGCAGTTCTTC. Translating it yields CASSLTRTNHNEQFF. Drawing the rest from reference TRBV28 and TRBJ2-1, the complete variable domain is DVKVTQSSRYLVKRTGEKVFLECVQDMDHENMFWYRQDPGLGLRLIYFSYDVKMKEKGDIPEGYSVSREKKERFSLILESASTNQTSMYLCASSLTRTNHNEQFFGPGTRLTVL.

This clonotype was counted many times. The chain links TRBV10-3 to TRBJ2-1; 9 nucleotides align to TRBD2. The junction had 6 bases not matched to a gene; V was cut back by 2 bases and J by 4 bases. The germline V gene encodes CDR1 ENHRY and CDR2 SYGVKD. The CDR3 loop spans 16 amino acids. The CDR3 bases are TGTGCCATCAGTGAGAATCTAGCGGGAAGATACAATGAGCAGTTCTTC. Its protein is CAISENLAGRYNEQFF.

The chain recombines TRBV2 with TRBJ2-3; TRBD2 might be the D (6 bases). Germline-derived CDR1 and CDR2 are SNHLY and FYNNEI. V was trimmed by 8 bases and J by 9 bases, leaving 15 bases between them. CDR3 size: 12 residues. The CDR3 loop is CASGMGDWTQYF. The DNA of the CDR3 is TGTGCCAGCGGGATGGGGGACTGGACGCAGTATTTT.

The gene calls are TRBV6-6 and TRBJ1-1; D call uncertain. Per the germline V gene, CDR1 is MNHNY and CDR2 is SVGAGI (reference sequence). The V and J ends lost 2 bases and 11 bases respectively, with 9 bases between them. CDR3 length: 11 amino acids. The CDR3 loop is CASSYREVAFF. The CDR3 DNA is TGTGCCAGCAGTTACCGAGAGGTGGCTTTCTTT.

J is TRBJ1-2 and V is TRBV20-1; D remains unclear. From germline, CDR1 is DFQATT and CDR2 SNEGSKA (reference sequence). CDR3 length: 14 amino acids. V lost 3 bases and J 2 bases, leaving 13 bases between the germline ends. The chain's CDR3 is CSASGSGRNYGYTF. The CDR3 bases are TGCAGTGCTAGTGGGTCAGGCCGGAACTATGGCTACACCTTC.

The V call is TRBV30, the J call TRBJ2-7, with TRBD1 matching 7 bases. Germline values: CDR1 GTSNPN, CDR2 SVGIG (reference sequence). The CDR3 sequence is 14 residues long. Unmatched junction bases numbered 5, after V lost 0 bases and J lost 3 bases. CDR3 region: CAWSVGTVIYEQYF. The CDR3 DNA follows: TGTGCCTGGAGTGTAGGGACAGTTATCTACGAGCAGTACTTC.

The chain is built from TRBV29-1 and TRBJ2-1; 8 bases fit TRBD1. Germline values: CDR1 SQVTM, CDR2 ANQGSEA. This CDR3 has 15 amino acids. V gave up 1 base and J gave up 7 bases; unmatched junction bases: 9. DNA of the CDR3: TGCAGCGTTGAAGGGGCCCAGGGGGCTGTGAATGAGCAGTTCTTC. Translating it yields CSVEGAQGAVNEQFF.

The rearrangement joins TRBV29-1 to TRBJ1-3; D call uncertain. The V end was cut by 6 bases, the J end by 0 bases, with 9 bases between. This CDR3 contains 13 residues. From germline, CDR1 is SQVTM and CDR2 ANQGSEA. The CDR3 DNA reads TGCAGCGTCGGGCAGAACTCTGGAAACACCATATATTTT. Encoded protein: CSVGQNSGNTIYF.

The chain is built from TRBV4-2 and TRBJ2-1, with D maybe TRBD1 (5 bases). Germline V lookup: CDR1 LGHNA, CDR2 YNFKEQ. The CDR3 has 17 amino acids. Deletions cut 2 bases from V and 0 bases from J, with 14 bases between. The CDR3 reads CASSQRGNGVSYNEQFF. DNA of the CDR3: TGTGCCAGCAGCCAAAGGGGCAACGGAGTCTCCTACAATGAGCAGTTCTTC.

The chain combines TRBV28 with TRBJ2-1; TRBD1 matches 10 bases. Per the germline V gene, CDR1 is MDHEN and CDR2 is SYDVKM. The length of the CDR3 is 15 residues. With V trimmed by 5 bases and J by 5 bases, 6 bases remained unmatched. The CDR3 reads CASSGPGTGDNEQFF. CDR3 in DNA: TGTGCCAGCAGTGGCCCCGGGACAGGGGACAATGAGCAGTTCTTC.

This clonotype has just a few counts. The chain carries TRBV3-1 and TRBJ1-1; the D is unclear. The CDR3 length is 14 residues. Trimming took off 5 bases at V and 0 bases at J, with 10 bases between the two ends. Germline assignment: CDR1 LGHDT and CDR2 YNNKEL (reference sequence). Here the CDR3 reads CASSVTPMNTEAFF. Here the CDR3 DNA reads TGTGCCAGCAGCGTGACACCTATGAACACTGAAGCTTTCTTT.

The chain couples TRBV2 to TRBJ2-7, with D perhaps TRBD1 or TRBD2 (5 bases each). V dropped 4 bases and J dropped 1 base, with 23 bases sitting between them. The CDR3 spans 18 residues. CDR1 and CDR2 (germline): SNHLY, FYNNEI. In DNA, the CDR3 is TGTGCCAGCAGTGTATACCGGGACCCTTCAAAAACATCCTACGAGCAGTACTTC. It encodes CASSVYRDPSKTSYEQYF.

This clonotype showed up just a few times. The CDR3 protein is CASSFSPGVSNYGYTF. In DNA, the CDR3 is TGCGCCAGCAGCTTTTCCCCAGGGGTATCCAACTATGGCTACACCTTC. V and J are TRBV5-1 and TRBJ1-2, with D perhaps matching TRBD1 (6 bases). The CDR3 is made up of 16 amino acids. The V end lost 2 bases, the J end lost 2 bases, and 16 bases lay between the germline ends. The germline V gene encodes CDR1 SGHRS and CDR2 YFSETQ.

This clonotype was detected only a few times. The chain is built from TRBV5-1 and TRBJ2-5; 10 bases fit TRBD2. The CDR3 sequence is 15 residues long. The V gene's germline CDR1 is SGHRS and CDR2 YFSETQ. Trimming took 7 bases from V and 2 from J; bases not matched to a gene: 8. CDR3 sequence reads: CASSPGLAVQETQYF. DNA for the CDR3: TGCGCCAGCTCCCCCGGACTAGCGGTACAAGAGACCCAGTACTTC.

The rearrangement joins TRBV7-9 to TRBJ2-2; D not resolved. V gave up 5 bases and J gave up 6 bases, with 10 bases separating them. This CDR3 is built from 13 residues. CDR1 SEHNR and CDR2 FQNEAQ come from the germline V gene (reference sequence). CDR3 protein: CASSLDSPGELFF. Written as DNA, the CDR3 is TGTGCCAGCAGCCTTGACTCTCCCGGGGAGCTGTTTTTT. Together with reference TRBV7-9 and TRBJ2-2, the CDR3 gives the full variable domain: DTGVSQNPRHKITKRGQNVTFRCDPISEHNRLYWYRQTLGQGPEFLTYFQNEAQLEKSRLLSDRFSAERPKGSFSTLEIQRTEQGDSAMYLCASSLDSPGELFFGEGSRLTVL.

The table lists this clonotype with a few counts. The chain carries TRBV6-5 and TRBJ2-7; 7 bases align to TRBD1. From germline, CDR1 is MNHEY and CDR2 SVGAGI. The V and J ends lost 5 bases and 2 bases, in that order; junction bases with no gene match: 9. The CDR3 covers 15 residues. CDR3 bases: TGTGCCAGCAGTCCCTCGACAGGGATCGCCTACGAGCAGTACTTC. Protein product: CASSPSTGIAYEQYF.